This TCR beta chain came from a study of Ad26.COV2.S vaccination and SARS-CoV-2 variants. Study-level results: Breadth and depth estimates from TCRs may understate total T cell responses.

Described treatment: some 19 received Ad26.COV2.S at low or high dose, single or two shots; about 5 received placebo; per-sample allocation not given. Sampling took place 63 days after the first vaccine or placebo injection. Of note for this clone: Its antigen is currently unknown.

The data were produced by immunoSEQ multiplex PCR, yet TCRdb's version contains in-frame clones alone and is incomplete. The table has around 450,000 clones, around 89% seen once. Germline CDR1 is MNHEY and CDR2 is SVGAGI. The CDR3 contains 15 residues. The trim removed 4 bases at V and 6 bases at J, leaving 6 bases unmatched. The sequencing used peripheral blood, collected in a trial of Ad26.COV2.S vaccine versus placebo. The chain employs TRBV6-5 and TRBJ1-6; 7 bases match TRBD1. The clonotype comes from a person aged 18 to 65 who received the Ad26.COV2.S COVID-19 vaccine or a placebo. The DNA of the CDR3 is TGTGCCAGCAGTTGGTCGGGACAGAGTAATTCACCCCTCCACTTT. Translating it yields CASSWSGQSNSPLHF.